This T cell receptor (beta chain) was obtained from a study of blood T cell repertoires in COVID-19. The overall study: Acute and convalescent COVID-19 samples came from the United States, Italy and Spain. T cells, B-cell-depleted T cells, or PBMCs provided the cDNA or gDNA that served as material.

CDR1 and CDR2 from the germline V gene are SGHTA and FQGNSA. The length of the CDR3 is 15 residues. V was shortened by 1 base and J by 5 bases, with 14 bases between the two germline ends. Authors' methods: Reference gene primer amplification yielded estimated nucleated cell counts. Sequencing used immunoSEQ multiplex PCR; TCRdb keeps in-frame clones, though not all of them. V and J calls and clone size follow that table, whereas D and trimming were derived from the DNA. The repertoire holds 100,000 to 150,000 clones, with 70% to 85% as singletons. The sample comprised peripheral blood. The chain combines TRBV7-2 with TRBJ1-1; D remains unclear. This sequence was found in a woman aged 60-75 years with acute or convalescent COVID-19. The DNA of the CDR3 is TGTGCCAGCAGCTTAGGGGTCGGGATTGAGACTGAAGCTTTCTTT. Encoded protein: CASSLGVGIETEAFF.